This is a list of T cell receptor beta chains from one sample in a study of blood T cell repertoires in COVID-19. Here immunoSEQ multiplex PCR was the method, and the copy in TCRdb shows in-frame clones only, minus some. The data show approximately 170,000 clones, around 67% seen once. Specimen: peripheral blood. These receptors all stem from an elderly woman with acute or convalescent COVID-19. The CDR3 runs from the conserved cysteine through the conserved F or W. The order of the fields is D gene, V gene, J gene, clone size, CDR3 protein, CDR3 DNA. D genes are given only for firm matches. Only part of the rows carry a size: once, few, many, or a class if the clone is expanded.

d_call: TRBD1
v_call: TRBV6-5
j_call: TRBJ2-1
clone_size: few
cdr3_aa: CASRTGTGPYNEQFF
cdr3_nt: TGTGCCAGCAGAACCGGGACAGGGCCGTACAATGAGCAGTTCTTC

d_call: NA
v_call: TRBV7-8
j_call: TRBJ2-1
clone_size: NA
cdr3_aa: CASSLLEQANNEQFF
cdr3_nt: TGTGCCAGCAGCTTATTAGAACAGGCGAACAATGAGCAGTTCTTC

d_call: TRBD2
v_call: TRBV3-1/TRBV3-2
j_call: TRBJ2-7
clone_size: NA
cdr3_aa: CASRSTRESSYKQYF
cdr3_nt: TGTGCCAGCAGGTCTACGCGGGAGAGCTCCTACAAGCAGTACTTC

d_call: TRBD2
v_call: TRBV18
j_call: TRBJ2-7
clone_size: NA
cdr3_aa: CASSPLAGTPTYEQYF
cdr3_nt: TGTGCCAGCTCACCCCTAGCGGGAACCCCCACCTACGAGCAGTACTTC

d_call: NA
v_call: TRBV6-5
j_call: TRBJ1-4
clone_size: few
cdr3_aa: CASNSHRSDNEKLFF
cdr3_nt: TGTGCCAGCAACTCCCACAGGTCGGATAATGAAAAACTGTTTTTT

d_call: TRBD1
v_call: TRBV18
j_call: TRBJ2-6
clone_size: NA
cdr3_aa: CASSPPGQGASGANVLTF
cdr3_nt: TGTGCCAGCTCACCACCGGGACAGGGGGCATCTGGGGCCAACGTCCTGACTTTC

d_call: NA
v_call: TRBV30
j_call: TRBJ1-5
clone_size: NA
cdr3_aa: CAWSVEETGPQHF
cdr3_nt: TGTGCCTGGAGTGTCGAGGAGACAGGGCCCCAGCATTTT

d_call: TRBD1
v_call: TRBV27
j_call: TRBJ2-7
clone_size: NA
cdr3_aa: CASSLGQGAYEQYF
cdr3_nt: TGTGCCAGCAGTTTAGGACAGGGCGCCTACGAGCAGTACTTC

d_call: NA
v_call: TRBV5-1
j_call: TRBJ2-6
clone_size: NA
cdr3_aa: CASSLVADSGANVLTF
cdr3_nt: TGCGCCAGCAGCTTGGTGGCTGACTCTGGGGCCAACGTCCTGACTTTC

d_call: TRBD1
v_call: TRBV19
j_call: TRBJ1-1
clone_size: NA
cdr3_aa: CASSIRAGGWTEAFF
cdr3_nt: TGTGCCAGTAGTATTCGAGCAGGGGGCTGGACTGAAGCTTTCTTT

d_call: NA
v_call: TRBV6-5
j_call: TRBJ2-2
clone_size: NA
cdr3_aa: CASRPENTGELFF
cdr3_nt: TGTGCCAGCAGGCCAGAGAACACCGGGGAGCTGTTTTTT

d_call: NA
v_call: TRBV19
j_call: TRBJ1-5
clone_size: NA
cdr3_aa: CASRSAGQPQHF
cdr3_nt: TGTGCCAGTAGGTCCGCGGGTCAGCCCCAGCATTTT

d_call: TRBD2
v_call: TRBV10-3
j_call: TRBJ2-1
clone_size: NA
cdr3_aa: CAISPGLVSNEQFF
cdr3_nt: TGTGCCATCAGTCCGGGACTAGTTAGCAATGAGCAGTTCTTC

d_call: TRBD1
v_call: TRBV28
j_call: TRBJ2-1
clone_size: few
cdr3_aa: CASSADDRGGYNEQFF
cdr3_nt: TGTGCCAGCAGTGCTGATGACAGGGGCGGCTACAATGAGCAGTTCTTC

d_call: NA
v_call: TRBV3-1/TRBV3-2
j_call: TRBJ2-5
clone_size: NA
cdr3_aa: CASSQGDLETQYF
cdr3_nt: TGTGCCAGCAGCCAAGGGGACTTAGAGACCCAGTACTTC

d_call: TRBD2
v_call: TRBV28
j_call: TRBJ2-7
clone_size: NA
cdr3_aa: CASGAGGQREQYF
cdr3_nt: TGTGCCTCCGGAGCGGGAGGGCAGCGCGAGCAGTACTTC

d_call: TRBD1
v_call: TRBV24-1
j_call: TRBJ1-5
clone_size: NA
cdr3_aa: CATSEDRAGQPQHF
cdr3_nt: TGTGCCACCAGTGAGGACAGGGCCGGGCAGCCCCAGCATTTT

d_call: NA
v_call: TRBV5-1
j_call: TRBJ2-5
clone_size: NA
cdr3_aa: CASSAQPTGQETQYF
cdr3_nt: TGCGCCAGCAGCGCTCAGCCAACGGGCCAAGAGACCCAGTACTTC

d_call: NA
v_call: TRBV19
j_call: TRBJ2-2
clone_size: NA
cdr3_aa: CASSIQGRGELFF
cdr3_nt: TGTGCCAGTAGTATACAGGGGCGGGGGGAGCTGTTTTTT

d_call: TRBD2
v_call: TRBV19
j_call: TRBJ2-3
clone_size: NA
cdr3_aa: CASSPAGWSGSGTDTQYF
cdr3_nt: TGTGCCAGTAGTCCCGCTGGCTGGAGCGGGAGTGGCACAGATACGCAGTATTTT